This record concerns one T cell receptor beta chain sequence. At one end the junction does not follow the germline gene, possibly because of a read error. The template was RNA from unsorted bulk tissue. Distant lung tissue was collected more than 3 cm away from the tumor edge. The library came from three nested PCR rounds adapted from ARM-PCR protocols. MiXCR was run by TCRdb on the multiplex PCR reads, yielding one entry per CDR3 protein. The table includes 40,000 to 45,000 distinct CDR3 sequences, roughly 66% detected once. These data originate in a study of tumor and adjacent non-tumor tissue in lung cancer. From germline, CDR1 is MNHEY and CDR2 SVGAGI. The CDR3 totals 18 residues.

Sequencing was done on a sample of distant non-tumor lung tissue. The rearrangement links TRBV6-5 to TRBJ2-3, with D possibly matching TRBD2 (6 bases). The TCR was taken from a man between 50 and 59 years old with non-small cell lung cancer. The CDR3: CASCRSPGSGLGMDMQYF. In DNA, the CDR3 is TGTGCCAGCTGCCGAAGCCCTGGGTCGGGACTGGGTATGGATATGCAGTATTTT.